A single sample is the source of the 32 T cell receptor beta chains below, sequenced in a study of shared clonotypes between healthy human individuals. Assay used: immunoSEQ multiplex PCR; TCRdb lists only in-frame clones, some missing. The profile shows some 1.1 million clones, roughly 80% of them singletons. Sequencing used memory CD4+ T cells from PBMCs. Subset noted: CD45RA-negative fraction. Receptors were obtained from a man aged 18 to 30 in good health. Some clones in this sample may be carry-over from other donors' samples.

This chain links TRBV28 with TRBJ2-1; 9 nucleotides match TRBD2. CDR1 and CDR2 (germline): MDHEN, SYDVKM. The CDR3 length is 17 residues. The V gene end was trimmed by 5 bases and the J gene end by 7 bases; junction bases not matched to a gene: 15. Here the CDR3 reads CASSPLGLAGGPNEQFF. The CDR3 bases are TGTGCCAGCAGTCCCCTGGGGTTGGCGGGAGGGCCTAATGAGCAGTTCTTC.

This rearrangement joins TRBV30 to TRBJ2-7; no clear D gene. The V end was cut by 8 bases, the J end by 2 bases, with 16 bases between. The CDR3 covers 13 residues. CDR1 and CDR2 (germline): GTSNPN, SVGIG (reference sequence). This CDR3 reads CAALATDAYEQYF. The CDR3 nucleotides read TGTGCCGCTCTCGCTACAGATGCCTACGAGCAGTACTTC.

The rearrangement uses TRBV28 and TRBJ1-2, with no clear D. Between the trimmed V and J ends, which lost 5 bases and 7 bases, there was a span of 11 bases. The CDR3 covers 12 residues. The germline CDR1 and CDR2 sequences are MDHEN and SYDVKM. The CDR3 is CASSTLRSGYTF. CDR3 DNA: TGTGCCAGCAGTACTCTTCGGAGTGGCTACACCTTC.

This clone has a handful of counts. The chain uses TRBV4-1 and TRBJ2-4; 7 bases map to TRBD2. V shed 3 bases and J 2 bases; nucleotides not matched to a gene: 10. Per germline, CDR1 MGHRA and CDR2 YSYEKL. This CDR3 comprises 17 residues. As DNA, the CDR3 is TGCGCCAGCAGCCACCCTAGCGGTCGAGGTACCAAAAACATTCAGTACTTC. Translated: CASSHPSGRGTKNIQYF.

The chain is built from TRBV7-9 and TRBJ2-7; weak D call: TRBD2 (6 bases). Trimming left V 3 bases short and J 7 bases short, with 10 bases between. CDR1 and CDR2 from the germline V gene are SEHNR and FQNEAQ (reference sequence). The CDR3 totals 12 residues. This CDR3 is CASSFPRGEQYF. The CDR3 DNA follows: TGTGCCAGCAGCTTCCCCCGGGGGGAGCAGTACTTC.

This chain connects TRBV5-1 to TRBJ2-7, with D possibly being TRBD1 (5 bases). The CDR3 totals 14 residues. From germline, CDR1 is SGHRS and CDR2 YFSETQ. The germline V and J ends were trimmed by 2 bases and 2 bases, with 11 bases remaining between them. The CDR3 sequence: CASSLYPGTYEQYF. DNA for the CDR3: TGCGCCAGCAGCTTATACCCAGGGACCTACGAGCAGTACTTC.

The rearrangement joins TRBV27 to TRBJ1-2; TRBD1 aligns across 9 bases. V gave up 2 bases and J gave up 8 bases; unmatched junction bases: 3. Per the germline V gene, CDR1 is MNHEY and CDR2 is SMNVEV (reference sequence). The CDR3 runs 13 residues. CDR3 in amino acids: CASSLTGGDGYTF. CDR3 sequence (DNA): TGTGCCAGCAGTTTAACAGGGGGCGACGGCTACACCTTC.

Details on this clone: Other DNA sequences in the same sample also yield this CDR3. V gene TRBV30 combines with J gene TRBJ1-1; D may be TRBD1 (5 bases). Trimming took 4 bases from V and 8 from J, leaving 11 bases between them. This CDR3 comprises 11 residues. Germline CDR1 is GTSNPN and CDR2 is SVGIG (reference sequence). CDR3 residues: CAWTGRGEAFF. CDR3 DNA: TGTGCCTGGACCGGACGGGGCGAAGCTTTCTTT.

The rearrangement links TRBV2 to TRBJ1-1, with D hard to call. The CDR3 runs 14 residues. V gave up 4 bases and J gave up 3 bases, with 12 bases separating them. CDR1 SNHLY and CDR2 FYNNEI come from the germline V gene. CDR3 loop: CASSGLIADTEAFF. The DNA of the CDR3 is TGTGCCAGCAGTGGATTAATTGCGGACACTGAAGCTTTCTTT.

The CDR3 reads CASSQELGGTVPQHF. In DNA form, the CDR3 reads TGCGCCAGCAGCCAAGAACTTGGGGGGACAGTTCCCCAGCATTTT. The rearrangement uses TRBV4-3 and TRBJ1-5; 7 bases are a match to TRBD1. The germline V gene encodes CDR1 LGHNA and CDR2 YSLEER. V shed 0 bases, J shed 10 bases, and the junction held 9 bases outside the gene matches. This CDR3 is 15 amino acids long.

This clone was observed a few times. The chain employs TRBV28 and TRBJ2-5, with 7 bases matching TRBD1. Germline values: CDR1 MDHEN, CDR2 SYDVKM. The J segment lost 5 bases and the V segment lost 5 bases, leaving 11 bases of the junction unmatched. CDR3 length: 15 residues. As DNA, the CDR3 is TGTGCCAGCAGTCCAGACAGGGAACAATCGGAGACCCAGTACTTC. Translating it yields CASSPDREQSETQYF.

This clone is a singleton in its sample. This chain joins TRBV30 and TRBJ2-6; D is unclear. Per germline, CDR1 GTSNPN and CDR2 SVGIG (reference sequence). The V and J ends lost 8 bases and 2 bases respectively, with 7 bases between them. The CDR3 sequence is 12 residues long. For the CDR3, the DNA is TGTGCCGGGTCGCCTGGGGCCAACGTCCTGACTTTC. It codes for CAGSPGANVLTF.

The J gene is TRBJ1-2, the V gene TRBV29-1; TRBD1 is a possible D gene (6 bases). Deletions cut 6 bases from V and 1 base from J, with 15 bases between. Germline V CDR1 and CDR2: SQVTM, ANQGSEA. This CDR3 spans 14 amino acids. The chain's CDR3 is CSVDPGQLNYGYTF. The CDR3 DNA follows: TGCAGCGTCGACCCAGGACAGCTTAACTATGGCTACACCTTC.

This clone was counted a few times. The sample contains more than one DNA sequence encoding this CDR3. The CDR3 region is CASSVGGSSSGNTIYF. The CDR3 bases are TGTGCCAGCAGCGTAGGTGGAAGCAGCTCTGGAAACACCATATATTTT. The chain employs TRBV9 and TRBJ1-3; D gene uncertain. The germline V gene encodes CDR1 SGDLS and CDR2 YYNGEE. This CDR3 has 16 residues. Trimming pared 0 bases from V and 0 bases from J, leaving 10 bases between.

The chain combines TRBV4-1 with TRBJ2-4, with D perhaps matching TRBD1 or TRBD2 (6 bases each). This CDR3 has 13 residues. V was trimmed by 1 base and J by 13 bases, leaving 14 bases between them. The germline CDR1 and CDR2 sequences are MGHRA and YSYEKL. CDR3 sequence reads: CASSQGAGHGQYF. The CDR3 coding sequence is TGCGCCAGCAGCCAAGGGGCGGGACACGGGCAGTACTTC.

The DNA of the CDR3 is TGTGCCAGCAGCGACCGTGTTCTTAATCAGCCCCAGCATTTT. It encodes CASSDRVLNQPQHF. The chain carries TRBV7-8 and TRBJ1-5; no firm D call. V was pared by 5 bases and J by 4 bases, with 12 bases between. The germline V gene encodes CDR1 SGHVS and CDR2 FQNEAQ. CDR3 length equals 14 residues.

This CDR3 is CALTRQGAYEQYF. The CDR3 DNA is TGTGCCTTAACCAGACAGGGGGCCTACGAGCAGTACTTC. The genes are TRBV30 and TRBJ2-7; TRBD1 agrees at 9 bases. Germline lookup yields CDR1 GTSNPN and CDR2 SVGIG (reference sequence). Losses at the gene ends were 7 bases for V and 2 bases for J; bases not matched to a gene: 6. The CDR3 has 13 residues.

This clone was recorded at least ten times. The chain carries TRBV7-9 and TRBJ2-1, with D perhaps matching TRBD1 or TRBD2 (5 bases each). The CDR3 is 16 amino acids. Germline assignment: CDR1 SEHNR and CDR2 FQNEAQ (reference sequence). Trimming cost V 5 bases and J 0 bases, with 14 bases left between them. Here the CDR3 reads CASSPPEGTSYNEQFF. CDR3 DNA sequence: TGTGCCAGCAGCCCCCCCGAAGGGACCTCCTACAATGAGCAGTTCTTC.

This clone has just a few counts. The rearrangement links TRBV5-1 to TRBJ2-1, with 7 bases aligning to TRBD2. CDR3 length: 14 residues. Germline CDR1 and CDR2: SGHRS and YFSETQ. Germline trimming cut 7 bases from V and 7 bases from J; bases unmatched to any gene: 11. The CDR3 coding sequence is TGCGCCAGCCGCCGGGCGGGAGCAGTTAATGAGCAGTTCTTC. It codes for CASRRAGAVNEQFF. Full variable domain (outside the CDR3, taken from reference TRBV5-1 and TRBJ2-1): KAGVTQTPRYLIKTRGQQVTLSCSPISGHRSVSWYQQTPGQGLQFLFEYFSETQRNKGNFPGRFSGRQFSNSRSEMNVSTLELGDSALYLCASRRAGAVNEQFFGPGTRLTVL.

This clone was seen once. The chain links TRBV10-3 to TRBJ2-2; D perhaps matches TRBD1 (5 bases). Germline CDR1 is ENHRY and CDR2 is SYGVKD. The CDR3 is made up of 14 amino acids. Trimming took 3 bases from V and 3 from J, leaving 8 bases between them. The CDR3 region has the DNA TGTGCCATCAGTGAAAGGGGTTACACCGGGGAGCTGTTTTTT. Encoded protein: CAISERGYTGELFF.

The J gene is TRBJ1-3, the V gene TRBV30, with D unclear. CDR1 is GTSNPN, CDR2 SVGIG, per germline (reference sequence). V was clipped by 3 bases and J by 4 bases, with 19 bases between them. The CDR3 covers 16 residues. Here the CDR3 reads CAWRAWGEALGNTIYF. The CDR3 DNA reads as TGTGCCTGGAGAGCTTGGGGAGAGGCATTAGGAAACACCATATATTTT.

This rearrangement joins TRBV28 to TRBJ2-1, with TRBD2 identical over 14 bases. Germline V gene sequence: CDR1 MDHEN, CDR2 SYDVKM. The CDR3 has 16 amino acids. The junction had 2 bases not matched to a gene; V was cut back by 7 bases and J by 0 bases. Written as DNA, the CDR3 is TGTGCCAGCACCGGGACTAGCGGGAGCTCCTACAATGAGCAGTTCTTC. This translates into CASTGTSGSSYNEQFF.

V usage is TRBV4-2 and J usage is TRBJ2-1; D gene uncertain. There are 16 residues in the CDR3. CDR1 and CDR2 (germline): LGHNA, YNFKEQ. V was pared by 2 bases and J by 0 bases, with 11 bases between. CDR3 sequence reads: CASSQTVAFSYNEQFF. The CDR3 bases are TGTGCCAGCAGCCAAACCGTAGCCTTCTCCTACAATGAGCAGTTCTTC.

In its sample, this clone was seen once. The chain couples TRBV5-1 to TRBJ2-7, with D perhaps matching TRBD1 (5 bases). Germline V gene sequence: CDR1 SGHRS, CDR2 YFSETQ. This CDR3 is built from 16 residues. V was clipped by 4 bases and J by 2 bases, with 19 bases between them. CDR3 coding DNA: TGCGCCAGCAGCGTGCGGACCAGGGCCTCGGCCTACGAGCAGTACTTC. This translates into CASSVRTRASAYEQYF.

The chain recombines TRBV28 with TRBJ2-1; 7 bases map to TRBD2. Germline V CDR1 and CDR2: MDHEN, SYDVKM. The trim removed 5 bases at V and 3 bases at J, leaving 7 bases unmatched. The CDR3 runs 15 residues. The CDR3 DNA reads TGTGCCAGCAGTCTACCTAGCGGACACTACAATGAGCAGTTCTTC. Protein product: CASSLPSGHYNEQFF.

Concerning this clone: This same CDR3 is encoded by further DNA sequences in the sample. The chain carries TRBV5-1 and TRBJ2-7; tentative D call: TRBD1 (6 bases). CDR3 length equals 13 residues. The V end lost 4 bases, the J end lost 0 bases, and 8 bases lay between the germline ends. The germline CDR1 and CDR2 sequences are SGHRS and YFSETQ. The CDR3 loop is CASSPDSSYEQYF. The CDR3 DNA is TGCGCCAGCAGCCCGGACAGCTCCTACGAGCAGTACTTC.

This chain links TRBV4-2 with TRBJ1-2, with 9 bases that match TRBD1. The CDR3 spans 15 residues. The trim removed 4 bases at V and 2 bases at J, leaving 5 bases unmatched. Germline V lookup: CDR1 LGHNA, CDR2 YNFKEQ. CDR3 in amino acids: CASSRTGETNYGYTF. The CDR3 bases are TGTGCCAGCAGCCGGACAGGGGAAACAAACTATGGCTACACCTTC.

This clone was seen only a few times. The CDR3 here is CASSHRALRGGYTF. In DNA form, the CDR3 reads TGTGCCAGCAGCCACAGGGCTCTGAGGGGCGGCTACACCTTC. This chain joins TRBV11-2 and TRBJ1-2; perhaps TRBD1 as D (6 bases). V was pared by 5 bases and J by 8 bases, with 18 bases between. The CDR3 spans 14 residues. Germline CDR1 reads SGHAT; CDR2 reads FQNNGV.

In DNA form, the CDR3 reads TGTGCCAGCAGCCTCCGGGGGCACACCGGGGAGCTGTTTTTT. Translating it yields CASSLRGHTGELFF. The chain recombines TRBV27 with TRBJ2-2, with D perhaps TRBD1 or TRBD2 (6 bases each). The germline V and J ends were trimmed by 6 bases and 3 bases, with 11 bases remaining between them. Germline CDR1 reads MNHEY; CDR2 reads SMNVEV (reference sequence). The CDR3 runs 14 residues.

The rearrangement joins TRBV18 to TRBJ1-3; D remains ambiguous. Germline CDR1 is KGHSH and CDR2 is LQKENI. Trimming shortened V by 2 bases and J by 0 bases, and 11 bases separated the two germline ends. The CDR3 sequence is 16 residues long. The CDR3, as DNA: TGTGCCAGCTCACCATTTCCTCTTTTCTCTGGAAACACCATATATTTT. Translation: CASSPFPLFSGNTIYF.

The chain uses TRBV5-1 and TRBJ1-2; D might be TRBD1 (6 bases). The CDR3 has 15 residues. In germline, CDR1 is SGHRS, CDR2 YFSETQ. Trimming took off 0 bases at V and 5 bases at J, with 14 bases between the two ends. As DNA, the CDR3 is TGCGCCAGCAGCTTGGATCCGGACAGACTTTATGGCTACACCTTC. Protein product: CASSLDPDRLYGYTF.

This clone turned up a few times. CDR3: CASSVAIQTTTAQYF. The CDR3 DNA is TGTGCCAGCAGTGTTGCGATCCAGACTACAACGGCGCAGTATTTT. The genes are TRBV6-5 and TRBJ2-3; tentatively, D is TRBD2 (5 bases). Germline CDR1 reads MNHEY; CDR2 reads SVGAGI. The CDR3 runs to 15 residues. Trimming left V 5 bases short and J 10 bases short, with 22 bases between.